Each of the 8 T cell receptor beta chains below was sequenced from the same sample in a study of cytomegalovirus exposure and HLA in healthy donors. Primers for the PCR totalled 60 Vbeta and 13 Jbeta. The repertoire was sequenced with immunoSEQ multiplex PCR; TCRdb's copy has only in-frame clones and lacks some. This sample has 250,000 to 350,000 clones, with about 80% found just once. The specimen was PBMCs. The receptors shown here come from a girl aged 2 to 10 in good health and CMV-seronegative.

The chain carries TRBV19 and TRBJ2-1; 13 bases match TRBD2. The V segment lost 3 bases and the J segment 6 bases; nucleotides outside the gene matches: 2. The CDR3 length is 15 residues. CDR1 is LNHDA, CDR2 SQIVND, per germline (reference sequence). The CDR3 region has the DNA TGTGCCAGTAGTATTACTAGCGGGGGGGCCAATGAGCAGTTCTTC. It encodes CASSITSGGANEQFF.

The chain is built from TRBV11-2 and TRBJ2-3; D is undetermined. The CDR3 extends over 19 amino acids. V lost 2 bases and J lost 0, with 21 bases in between. Germline CDR1 and CDR2: SGHAT and FQNNGV. In nucleotides, the CDR3 is TGTGCCAGCAGCTTACGCTTCCGGTGGGCTCGACCTAGCACAGATACGCAGTATTTT. Protein product: CASSLRFRWARPSTDTQYF.

V is TRBV2 and J is TRBJ2-3; D possibly corresponds to TRBD2 (6 bases). V dropped 5 bases and J dropped 0 bases, with 18 bases sitting between them. Germline V CDR1 and CDR2: SNHLY, FYNNEI. This CDR3 region has 17 residues. As DNA, the CDR3 is TGTGCCAGCAGTCTAGGGGTGGGGGGAACGAGCACAGATACGCAGTATTTT. This gives the protein CASSLGVGGTSTDTQYF. Variable domain in full (rest from reference TRBV2 and TRBJ2-3): EPEVTQTPSHQVTQMGQEVILRCVPISNHLYFYWYRQILGQKVEFLVSFYNNEISEKSEIFDDQFSVERPDGSNFTLKIRSTKLEDSAMYFCASSLGVGGTSTDTQYFGPGTRLTVL.

This chain links TRBV9 with TRBJ2-2; D is uncertain. Germline V gives CDR1 SGDLS, CDR2 YYNGEE. Trimming shortened V by 5 bases and J by 1 base, and 6 bases separated the two germline ends. This CDR3 region has 13 residues. CDR3 region: CASRRLNTGELFF. The CDR3 coding sequence is TGTGCCAGCAGGAGATTGAACACCGGGGAGCTGTTTTTT.

V gene TRBV25-1 combines with J gene TRBJ2-3; weak D call: TRBD2 (6 bases). Deletions cut 6 bases from V and 7 bases from J, with 14 bases between. Germline V CDR1 and CDR2: MGHDK, SYGVNS. The CDR3 covers 13 residues. CDR3: CASSPGGPNTQYF. CDR3 nucleotide sequence: TGTGCCAGCAGCCCCGGGGGTCCAAATACGCAGTATTTT.

This chain links TRBV28 with TRBJ1-5; 7 nucleotides align to TRBD1. This CDR3 is 15 amino acids long. Looked up from germline, CDR1 is MDHEN and CDR2 is SYDVKM. The junction had 11 bases not matched to a gene; V was cut back by 6 bases and J by 6 bases. For the CDR3, the DNA is TGTGCCAGCAGCCGACCGACAGGGATGGTTCAGCCCCAGCATTTT. Amino acids: CASSRPTGMVQPQHF.

The rearrangement links TRBV30 to TRBJ1-5; TRBD1 matches 7 bases. With V trimmed by 2 bases and J by 3 bases, 10 bases remained unmatched. The CDR3 has 16 amino acids. Germline V gene lookup returns CDR1 GTSNPN and CDR2 SVGIG (reference sequence). CDR3 amino acids: CAWSYKTTGNNQPQHF. The CDR3, as DNA: TGTGCCTGGAGTTACAAGACGACAGGGAACAATCAGCCCCAGCATTTT.

V is TRBV9 and J is TRBJ1-3; perhaps TRBD1 as D (6 bases). The germline V gene has CDR1 SGDLS and CDR2 YYNGEE. The CDR3 sequence is 18 residues long. Trimming pared 0 bases from V and 6 bases from J, leaving 22 bases between. CDR3 DNA: TGTGCCAGCAGCGTAGCTTTAGGAGACAGGCCCGGGGCAAACACCATATATTTT. Its protein product is CASSVALGDRPGANTIYF.